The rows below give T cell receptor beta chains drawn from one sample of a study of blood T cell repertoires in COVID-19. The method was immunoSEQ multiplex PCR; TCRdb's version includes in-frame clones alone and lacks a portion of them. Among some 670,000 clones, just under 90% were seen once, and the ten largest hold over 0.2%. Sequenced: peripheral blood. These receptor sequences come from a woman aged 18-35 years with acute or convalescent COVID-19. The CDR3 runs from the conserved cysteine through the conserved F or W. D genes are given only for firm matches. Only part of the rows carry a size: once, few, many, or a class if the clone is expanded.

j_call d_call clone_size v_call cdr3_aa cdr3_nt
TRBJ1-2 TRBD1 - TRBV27 CASTLTGGSNYGYTF TGTGCCAGCACTCTAACAGGGGGATCTAACTATGGCTACACCTTC
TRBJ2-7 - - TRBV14 CASSQQGRVVEQYF TGTGCCAGCAGCCAACAGGGGCGAGTGGTCGAGCAGTACTTC
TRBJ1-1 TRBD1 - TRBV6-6 CASSYSIGGADTEAFF TGTGCCAGCAGTTACTCTATAGGGGGCGCGGACACTGAAGCTTTCTTT
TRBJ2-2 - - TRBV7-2 CASSLVGGYTGELFF TGTGCCAGCAGCTTAGTAGGCGGGTACACCGGGGAGCTGTTTTTT
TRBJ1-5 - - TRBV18 CASSPSRDQPQHF TGTGCCAGCTCACCGTCGAGGGATCAGCCCCAGCATTTT
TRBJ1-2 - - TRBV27 CASSQTQGTGSGYTF TGTGCCAGCAGTCAAACACAGGGAACGGGGAGCGGCTACACCTTC
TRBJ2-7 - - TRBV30 CAWSFDSSYEQYF TGTGCCTGGAGTTTTGACTCCTCCTACGAGCAGTACTTC
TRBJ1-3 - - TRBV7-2 CASSLGPPPGNTIYF TGTGCCAGCAGCTTAGGGCCACCGCCTGGAAACACCATATATTTT
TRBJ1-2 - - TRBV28 CATYGGDYGYTF TGTGCCACCTACGGGGGGGACTATGGCTACACCTTC
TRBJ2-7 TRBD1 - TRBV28 CASSLTGVAEQYF TGTGCCAGCAGCCTTACAGGGGTGGCCGAGCAGTACTTC
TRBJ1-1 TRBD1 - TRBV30 CAWSFRGQVTEAFF TGTGCCTGGAGTTTCCGGGGACAGGTGACTGAAGCTTTCTTT
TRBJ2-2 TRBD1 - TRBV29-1 CSVADRGTNTGELFF TGCAGCGTCGCTGACAGGGGAACGAACACCGGGGAGCTGTTTTTT
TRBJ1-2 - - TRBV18 CASSPGSSNYGYTF TGTGCCAGCTCACCAGGGAGTTCTAACTATGGCTACACCTTC
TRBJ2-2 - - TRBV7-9 CASSSRLRPGELFF TGTGCCAGCAGCAGTCGTCTCAGGCCCGGGGAGCTGTTTTTT
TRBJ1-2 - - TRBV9 CASSKTDGTNYGYTF TGTGCCAGCAGTAAGACGGACGGGACTAACTATGGCTACACCTTC
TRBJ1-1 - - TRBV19 CASSAQAGARNTEAFF TGTGCCAGTAGTGCCCAAGCGGGGGCCCGAAACACTGAAGCTTTCTTT
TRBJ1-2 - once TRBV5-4 CASSLDRVGYTF TGTGCCAGCAGCTTGGACAGGGTTGGCTACACCTTC
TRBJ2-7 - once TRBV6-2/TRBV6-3 CASSYTSSPSYEQYF TGTGCCAGCAGCTATACATCATCCCCTTCCTACGAGCAGTACTTC
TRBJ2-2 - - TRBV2 CATLPRHQPPGGELFF TGTGCCACCCTTCCCCGGCATCAACCCCCGGGTGGGGAGCTGTTTTTT
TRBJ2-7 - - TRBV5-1 CASRTTRGTYEQYF TGCGCCAGCAGAACGACCAGGGGTACCTACGAGCAGTACTTC
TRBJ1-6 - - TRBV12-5 CASGLVLGRNNSPLHF TGTGCTAGTGGTTTGGTTTTGGGGCGGAATAATTCACCCCTCCACTTT
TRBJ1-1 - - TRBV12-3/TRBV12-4 CASSYDRNTEAFF TGTGCCAGCAGTTATGACAGGAACACTGAAGCTTTCTTT